This T cell receptor (beta chain) was sequenced in a study of OX40 agonist ivuxolimab in advanced cancers. Study-wide context: Patient treatment consisted of intravenous ivuxolimab administration every 2 weeks at 0.01 to 10 mg/kg. One patient with hepatocellular carcinoma and two with cutaneous melanoma, three in all, had partial responses. Points from the study as a whole: Patients with a partial response at 0.1-3.0 mg/kg had among the lowest clonal expansion.

The V and J ends lost 3 bases and 1 base, in that order; junction bases with no gene match: 10. Looked up from germline, CDR1 is LGHNA and CDR2 is YSLEER. The CDR3 is made up of 18 amino acids. Points on this clone: The target antigen is unknown.

Blood draws occurred at baseline, cycle 4 day 1, and cycle 7 day 1. Sequencing used immunoSEQ multiplex PCR; TCRdb keeps in-frame clones, though not all of them. The table lists about 100,000 clones, approximately 90% of them singletons, with about 0.49% in the top ten. The source of this sequence is an adult with an advanced solid tumor such as melanoma, head and neck, liver or kidney cancer. The material was CD4+ or CD8+ T cells sorted from blood, obtained in a trial of the OX40 agonist ivuxolimab. The chain joins TRBV4-3 to TRBJ2-2; 8 positions agree with TRBD2. The CDR3 region is CASSHEGGLAGNTGELFF. In nucleotides, the CDR3 is TGCGCCAGCAGCCACGAGGGCGGGCTAGCGGGGAACACCGGGGAGCTGTTTTTT.